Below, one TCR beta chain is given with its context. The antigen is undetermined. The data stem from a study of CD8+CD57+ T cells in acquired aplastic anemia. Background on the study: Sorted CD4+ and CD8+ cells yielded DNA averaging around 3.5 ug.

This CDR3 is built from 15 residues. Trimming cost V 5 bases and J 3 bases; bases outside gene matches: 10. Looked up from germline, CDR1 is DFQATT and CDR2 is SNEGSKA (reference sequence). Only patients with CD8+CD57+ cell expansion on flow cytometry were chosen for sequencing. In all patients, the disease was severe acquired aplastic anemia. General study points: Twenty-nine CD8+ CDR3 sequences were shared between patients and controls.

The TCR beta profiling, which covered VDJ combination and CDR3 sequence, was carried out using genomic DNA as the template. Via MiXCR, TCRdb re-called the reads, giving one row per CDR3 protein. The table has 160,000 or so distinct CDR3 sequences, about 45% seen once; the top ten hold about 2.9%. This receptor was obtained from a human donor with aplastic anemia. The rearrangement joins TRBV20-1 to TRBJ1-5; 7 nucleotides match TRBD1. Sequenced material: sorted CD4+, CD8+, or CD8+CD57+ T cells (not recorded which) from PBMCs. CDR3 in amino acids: CSAPHPTGFNQPQHF. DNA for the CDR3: TGCAGTGCTCCCCACCCGACAGGGTTCAATCAGCCCCAGCATTTT.